This T cell receptor beta chain was recovered during a study of siplizumab effects on memory and regulatory T cells. Study results and limitations: No functional test confirmed suppression by proliferating siplizumab-culture Tregs. Roughly 80-96% of proliferating CD4+ or CD8+ clones lacked an assignable naive or memory phenotype. Controls showed an average of approximately 28% Treg-derived mappable alloreactive CD4+ clones, while siplizumab showed about 75%. Sequences below about 10^-5 frequency were poorly captured, and few alloreactive clones mapped to unstimulated subsets.

Libraries were prepared by immunoSEQ multiplex PCR; TCRdb keeps only in-frame clonotypes and omits some of them. The data hold some 41,000 clones, with more than 80% observed a single time. This clone was detected only once. Antigen: not known. The germline V gene has CDR1 KGHSH and CDR2 LQKENI. Trimming left V 3 bases short and J 4 bases short, with 10 bases between. The CDR3 is 13 residues long. This TCR derives from a human donor in good health. V gene TRBV18 combines with J gene TRBJ2-7, with D perhaps matching TRBD2 (6 bases). Sequencing used naive CD4+ T cells sorted from blood. For the CDR3, the DNA is TGTGCCAGCTCACCCCCCGGGACTTACGAGCAGTACTTC. Encoded protein: CASSPPGTYEQYF. The full variable domain, its missing parts supplied by reference TRBV18 and TRBJ2-7, is NAGVMQNPRHLVRRRGQEARLRCSPMKGHSHVYWYRQLPEEGLKFMVYLQKENIIDESGMPKERFSAEFPKEGPSILRIQQVVRGDSAAYFCASSPPGTYEQYFGPGTRLTVT.